This T cell receptor beta chain was identified during a study of shared clonotypes between healthy human individuals. General observations from the study: Depth was large, yet rarefaction showed that sorted-subset sequencing was incomplete. Sharing across a few donors was seen in around 5.1% of naive CD4 clonotypes.

Concerning this clone: Its matching antigen is unknown.

The data were produced by immunoSEQ multiplex PCR, yet TCRdb's version contains in-frame clones alone and is incomplete. The data show over a million clones, around 76% seen once. V lost 5 bases, J lost 8 bases, and 8 bases stayed unmatched. Germline CDR1 reads SGHTA; CDR2 reads FQGNSA. The CDR3 consists of 14 residues. This TCR came from a man in his late teens or twenties in good health. This sequence joins TRBV7-2 and TRBJ2-1; TRBD2 aligns across 8 bases. Sequences were obtained from memory CD4+ T cells sorted from blood. Stated subset: CD45RA-negative fraction. This CDR3 is CASSLGLAPDEQFF. The CDR3 nucleotides are TGTGCCAGCAGCCTAGGACTAGCTCCGGATGAGCAGTTCTTC.